This TCR beta chain was sequenced in a study of T cell responses to AZD1222 COVID-19 vaccine. Study-level findings and limits: A reported finding is that nearly half of spike-specific TCRs target unmutated variant regions. Among the donors, most were white British and more were female, and clonal diversity was possibly underestimated.

As for this clone: The target antigen is unknown.

CDR1 and CDR2 (germline): KGHDR, SFDVKD. The CDR3 contains 16 residues. V dropped 0 bases and J dropped 9; count of bases not matched to a gene: 5. Clones were sequenced by immunoSEQ multiplex PCR, and TCRdb holds only the in-frame ones, with some missing. The data contain 140,000 to 150,000 clones, approximately 93% of them singletons. The receptor's source is an adult who had recovered from COVID-19. The V and J genes are TRBV24-1 and TRBJ2-1, with TRBD1 matching 12 bases. This material consisted of peripheral blood, taken after recovery from COVID-19. The CDR3 sequence: CATSDLRDRGRGEQFF. Here the CDR3 DNA reads TGTGCCACCAGTGATTTGCGGGACAGGGGGCGGGGTGAGCAGTTCTTC.